The text below deals with one T cell receptor beta chain. This record belongs to a study of tumor T cells in aggressive B-cell lymphoma. Trimming stripped 5 bases from V and 5 bases from J, with 16 bases between. The CDR3 consists of 14 residues. Germline V gene lookup returns CDR1 SGHRS and CDR2 YFSETQ. Method: immunoSEQ multiplex PCR; TCRdb's copy keeps in-frame clones and lacks some. The sample yields approximately 7,900 clones, over 80% seen once. This receptor was taken from an adult with diffuse large B cell lymphoma. The chain joins TRBV5-1 to TRBJ1-1; D perhaps matches TRBD1 (6 bases). Sequenced input: tumor tissue. In nucleotides, the CDR3 is TGCGCCAGCAGACCAACCGGGACAAGGACTGAAGCTTTCTTT. Its translation: CASRPTGTRTEAFF.